This T cell receptor (beta chain) derives from a study of regulatory T cells in long-lasting Graves disease. Looking at the study overall: Newly diagnosed Graves' patients had under 3 months of antithyroid drugs.

As for time point: newly diagnosed GD, antithyroid drugs for less than 3 months. Generation of the TCR library employed RNA extracted from PBMCs. General observations from the study: Accuracy was possibly reduced by small sample size.

CDR3-region Arm-PCR and iRepertoire HTBI primers produced the TCR beta libraries. TCRdb redid the calling of the multiplex PCR reads with MiXCR, one entry per CDR3 protein. Altogether some 250,000 distinct CDR3 sequences are present, 20% being singletons, with the ten largest covering approximately 14%. The CDR3 contains 14 residues. Trimming pared 0 bases from V and 6 bases from J, leaving 9 bases between. Germline CDR1 is SGHVS and CDR2 is FNYEAQ. This clonotype showed up many times. Its target is unknown. The material sequenced was peripheral blood mononuclear cells (PBMCs), taken at new diagnosis, from a patient treated with antithyroid drugs. This chain connects TRBV7-6 to TRBJ2-1; D is undetermined. This clonotype was sampled from a female donor with Graves disease. The DNA of the CDR3 is TGTGCCAGCAGCTTAGCGCAACTGCCCAATGAGCAGTTCTTC. This sequence encodes CASSLAQLPNEQFF.